The rows below give T cell receptor beta chains drawn from one sample of a study of blood T cell repertoires in COVID-19. Using immunoSEQ multiplex PCR, the repertoire was profiled, and TCRdb retains in-frame clones only, with some absent. The data contain about 200,000 clones, around 85% of them singletons. The specimen was peripheral blood. Receptor source: a man aged 55 to 70 with COVID-19, enrolled during active disease. CDR3s include the opening cysteine and the closing phenylalanine or tryptophan. The D gene is left open where the match is weak.

D: .; V: TRBV6-5; J: TRBJ1-3; CDR3: CASTSQNPGNTIYF
D: TRBD1; V: TRBV30; J: TRBJ2-3; CDR3: CAWSSGTGGTDTQYF
D: .; V: TRBV28; J: TRBJ2-5; CDR3: CASSLAEAGYQETQYF
D: .; V: TRBV27; J: TRBJ1-6; CDR3: CASAGSWGSPLHF
D: TRBD1; V: TRBV28; J: TRBJ2-5; CDR3: CASRNRDREPETQYF
D: .; V: TRBV4-3; J: TRBJ1-1; CDR3: CASSQEWRLNTEAFF
D: TRBD1; V: TRBV2; J: TRBJ2-7; CDR3: CASSVGQRAYEQYF
D: TRBD1; V: TRBV5-5; J: TRBJ1-5; CDR3: CASSFTGQLNQPQHF
D: .; V: TRBV6-4; J: TRBJ1-2; CDR3: CASSDGRAPYGYTF
D: .; V: TRBV4-3; J: TRBJ1-2; CDR3: CASSQTDRPRNYGYTF
D: .; V: TRBV4-2; J: TRBJ1-3; CDR3: CASSQKGDSGNTIYF
D: .; V: TRBV30; J: TRBJ1-1; CDR3: CAWSPGAAEAFF
D: .; V: TRBV29-1; J: TRBJ1-1; CDR3: CSVERREGSEAFF
D: TRBD1; V: TRBV14; J: TRBJ2-5; CDR3: CASNRDRGNGETQYF
D: TRBD1; V: TRBV27; J: TRBJ2-5; CDR3: CASRRDSQETQYF
D: .; V: TRBV10-3; J: TRBJ1-3; CDR3: CAITEGGLKSSGNTIYF
D: .; V: TRBV10-3; J: TRBJ2-3; CDR3: CAISEGSGYPTDTQYF
D: .; V: TRBV4-1; J: TRBJ1-2; CDR3: CASSQDIAGGISGYTF
D: .; V: TRBV5-8; J: TRBJ1-5; CDR3: CASSWTANQPQHF
D: .; V: TRBV6-5; J: TRBJ1-4; CDR3: CASSSGGLEGEKLFF
D: .; V: TRBV20-1; J: TRBJ1-5; CDR3: CSASLGGYSNQPQHF
D: .; V: TRBV28; J: TRBJ1-1; CDR3: CASSLLNTEAFF
D: .; V: TRBV13; J: TRBJ1-4; CDR3: CASSSRQFATNEKLFF
D: .; V: TRBV30; J: TRBJ1-3; CDR3: CACSGTTGGNTIYF
D: .; V: TRBV29-1; J: TRBJ1-1; CDR3: CSVTGIFSTEAFF